This T cell receptor (beta chain) was sequenced in a study of T cell clusters in autoimmune cytopenias. Study as a whole: Healthy control donors averaged around 50 years of age, with a median of 59 years. Study findings and constraints: Comparing secondary cytopenia with chronic lymphocytic leukemia showed no cluster-lack signature, apparently masked by lymphoma repertoire.

TRB was amplified by touch-down multiplex PCR, primer pools A and B combined. TCRdb re-called the multiplex PCR reads; every CDR3 protein appears as one record, without DNA. The sample totals 6,000 to 9,000 distinct CDR3 sequences. Each sample's input was 200 to 300 ng genomic DNA, about 38,000 genome equivalents. As to this clonotype: Its specificity is not known.

The V gene's germline CDR1 is WSHSY and CDR2 SAAADI. The CDR3 length is 15 residues. These data are also associated with another study on T cell repertoires in aging, cancer and after chemotherapy. That investigation notes: Median generation probability rose over the chemotherapy interval in each cancer cohort, suggesting rebound thymic output.

Sequences were obtained from peripheral blood. This receptor was identified in a human donor in good health. The chain combines TRBV10-2 with TRBJ2-1; TCRdb names TRBD1, which stays unverified in the absence of DNA. The CDR3 spells CASSEPGGFYNEQFF.